The sequence of this TCR beta chain was determined in a study of OX40 agonist ivuxolimab in advanced cancers. Across the whole study: Roughly two fifths of patients had received prior checkpoint inhibitor therapy.

Between the trimmed V and J ends, which lost 4 bases and 2 bases, there was a span of 14 bases. Germline V gives CDR1 GTSNPN, CDR2 SVGIG (reference sequence). This CDR3 region has 14 residues. TCRdb's table, derived via immunoSEQ multiplex PCR, lists solely in-frame clones and lacks some. The sample gives 110,000 or so clones, approximately 90% of which show up once; roughly 0.61% is in the top ten. Whole-study findings and limits: The study found that CD8+ T cells averaged more expanded clones than CD4+.

On this clone: Its antigen is not identified.

J is TRBJ1-2 and V is TRBV30; unclear D gene. The starting material was CD4+ or CD8+ T cells sorted from blood, obtained in a trial of the OX40 agonist ivuxolimab. The TCR sequence derives from an adult with an advanced solid tumor such as melanoma, head and neck, liver or kidney cancer. Written as DNA, the CDR3 is TGTGCCTGGACCCTCCAGGTAGTCAACTATGGCTACACCTTC. It encodes CAWTLQVVNYGYTF. Variable domain in full (rest from reference TRBV30 and TRBJ1-2): SQTIHQWPATLVQPVGSPLSLECTVEGTSNPNLYWYRQAAGRGLQLLFYSVGIGQISSEVPQNLSASRPQDRQFILSSKKLLLSDSGFYLCAWTLQVVNYGYTFGSGTRLTVV.